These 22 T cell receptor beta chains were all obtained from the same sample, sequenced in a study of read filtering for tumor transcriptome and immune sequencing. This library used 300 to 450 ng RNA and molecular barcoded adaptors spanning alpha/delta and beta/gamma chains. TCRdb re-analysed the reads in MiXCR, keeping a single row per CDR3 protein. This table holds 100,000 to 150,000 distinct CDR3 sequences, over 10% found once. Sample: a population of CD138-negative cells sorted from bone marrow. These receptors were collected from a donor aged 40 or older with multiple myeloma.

This chain's CDR3 is CASSRAYTDTQYF. In DNA, the CDR3 is TGTGCCAGCAGCCGGGCCTACACAGATACGCAGTATTTT. V gene TRBV7-3 combines with J gene TRBJ2-3; D is unclear. The ends were cut back, 5 bases at V and 2 bases at J, with 8 bases in the middle. The CDR3 spans 13 residues. Germline loops: CDR1 SGHTA, CDR2 FQGTGA.

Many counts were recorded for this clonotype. CDR3 nucleotides: TGCAGTGCGCAGGGACTAGCGGGATACGAGCAGTACTTC. This codes for CSAQGLAGYEQYF. This chain joins TRBV20-1 and TRBJ2-7, with 13 nucleotides matching TRBD2. Per the germline V gene, CDR1 is DFQATT and CDR2 is SNEGSKA (reference sequence). V lost 6 bases, J lost 4 bases, and 3 bases stayed unmatched. The CDR3 loop spans 13 amino acids.

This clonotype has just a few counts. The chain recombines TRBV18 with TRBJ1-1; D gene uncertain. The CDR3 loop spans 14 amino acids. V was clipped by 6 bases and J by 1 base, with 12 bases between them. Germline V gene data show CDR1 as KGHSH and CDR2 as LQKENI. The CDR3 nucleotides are TGTGCCAGCTCCTTCAGACCAGGGAACACTGAAGCTTTCTTT. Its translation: CASSFRPGNTEAFF.

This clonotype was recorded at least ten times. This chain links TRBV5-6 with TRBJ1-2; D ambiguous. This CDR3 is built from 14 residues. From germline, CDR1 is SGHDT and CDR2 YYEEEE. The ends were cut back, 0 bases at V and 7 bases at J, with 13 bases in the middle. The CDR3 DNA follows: TGTGCCAGCAGCTTGGAGAGAGCTGCAAGTGGCTACACCTTC. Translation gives CASSLERAASGYTF.

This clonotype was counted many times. The CDR3 DNA reads as TGTGCCAGCAGTAGAGACAGGCACTCCGGGGAGCTGTTTTTT. Translation gives CASSRDRHSGELFF. V is TRBV2 and J is TRBJ2-2; the D gene is possibly TRBD1 (6 bases). V lost 5 bases and J lost 6, with 13 bases in between. Germline values: CDR1 SNHLY, CDR2 FYNNEI. The CDR3 covers 14 residues. Supplemented by reference TRBV2 and TRBJ2-2, the full variable domain reads EPEVTQTPSHQVTQMGQEVILRCVPISNHLYFYWYRQILGQKVEFLVSFYNNEISEKSEIFDDQFSVERPDGSNFTLKIRSTKLEDSAMYFCASSRDRHSGELFFGEGSRLTVL.

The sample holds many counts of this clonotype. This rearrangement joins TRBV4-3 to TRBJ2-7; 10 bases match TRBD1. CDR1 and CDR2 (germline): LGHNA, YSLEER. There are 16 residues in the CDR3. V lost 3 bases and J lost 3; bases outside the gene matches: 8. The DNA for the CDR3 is TGCGCCAGCAGCCACTCGGGGACAGGGGAGAGCTACGAGCAGTACTTC. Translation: CASSHSGTGESYEQYF.

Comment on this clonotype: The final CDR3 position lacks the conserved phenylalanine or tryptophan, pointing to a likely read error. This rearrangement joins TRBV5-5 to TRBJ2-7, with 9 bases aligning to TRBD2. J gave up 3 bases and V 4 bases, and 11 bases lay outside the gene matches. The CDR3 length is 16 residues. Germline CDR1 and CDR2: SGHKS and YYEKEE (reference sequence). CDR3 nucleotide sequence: TGTGCCAGCAGCCGGCAGTTAGCGGGAGAAGTCTACGAGCAGTACTCC. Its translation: CASSRQLAGEVYEQYS.

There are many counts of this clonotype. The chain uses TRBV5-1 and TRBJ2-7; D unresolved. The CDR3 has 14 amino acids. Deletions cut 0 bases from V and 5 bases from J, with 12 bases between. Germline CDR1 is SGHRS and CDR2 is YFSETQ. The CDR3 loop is CASSLGDTPHEQYF. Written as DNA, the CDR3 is TGCGCCAGCAGCTTGGGTGACACCCCCCACGAGCAGTACTTC.

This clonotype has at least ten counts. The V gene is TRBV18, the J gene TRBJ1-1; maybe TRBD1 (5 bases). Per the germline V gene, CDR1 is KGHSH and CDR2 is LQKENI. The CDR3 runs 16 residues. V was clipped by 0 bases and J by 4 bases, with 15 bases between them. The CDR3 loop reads CASSPPGGRGTTEAFF. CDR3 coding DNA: TGTGCCAGCTCACCACCGGGTGGAAGGGGTACCACTGAAGCTTTCTTT. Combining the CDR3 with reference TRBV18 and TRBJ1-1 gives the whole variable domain NAGVMQNPRHLVRRRGQEARLRCSPMKGHSHVYWYRQLPEEGLKFMVYLQKENIIDESGMPKERFSAEFPKEGPSILRIQQVVRGDSAAYFCASSPPGGRGTTEAFFGQGTRLTVV.

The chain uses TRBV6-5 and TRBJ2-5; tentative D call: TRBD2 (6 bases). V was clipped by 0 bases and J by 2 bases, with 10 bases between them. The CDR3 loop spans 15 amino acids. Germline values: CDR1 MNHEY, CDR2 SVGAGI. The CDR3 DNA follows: TGTGCCAGCAGTTACTCGACCGGGAGACAAGAGACCCAGTACTTC. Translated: CASSYSTGRQETQYF.

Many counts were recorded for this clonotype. CDR3 sequence (DNA): TGCGCCAGCAGCCACCCGACAGGGGCGTACGAGCAGTACTTC. This gives the protein CASSHPTGAYEQYF. The chain links TRBV4-1 to TRBJ2-7, with 8 bases that match TRBD1. The CDR3 extends over 14 amino acids. The V gene's germline CDR1 is MGHRA and CDR2 YSYEKL. Trimming at V came to 3 bases and at J to 4 bases, leaving 5 bases not matched to a gene.

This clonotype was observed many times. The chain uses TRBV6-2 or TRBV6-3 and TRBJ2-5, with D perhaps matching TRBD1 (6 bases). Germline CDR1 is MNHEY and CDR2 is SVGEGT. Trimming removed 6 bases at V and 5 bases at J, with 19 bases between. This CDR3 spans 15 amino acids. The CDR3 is CASSYRAYQRETQYF. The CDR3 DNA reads TGTGCCAGCAGCTACAGGGCTTATCAACGGGAGACCCAGTACTTC.

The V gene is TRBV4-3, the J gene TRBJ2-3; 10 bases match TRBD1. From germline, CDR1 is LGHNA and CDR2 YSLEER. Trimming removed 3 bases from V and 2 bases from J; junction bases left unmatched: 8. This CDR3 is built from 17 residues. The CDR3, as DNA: TGCGCCAGCAGCCAGATCCCGGGACAGGGGTTCACAGATACGCAGTATTTT. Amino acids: CASSQIPGQGFTDTQYF.

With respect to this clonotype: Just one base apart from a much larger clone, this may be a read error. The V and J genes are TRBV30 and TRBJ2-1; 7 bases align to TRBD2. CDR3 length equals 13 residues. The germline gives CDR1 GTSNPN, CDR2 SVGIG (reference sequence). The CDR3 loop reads CAWASGTYKEQFF. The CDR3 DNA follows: TGTGCCTGGGCTAGCGGTACTTACAAGGAGCAGTTCTTC.

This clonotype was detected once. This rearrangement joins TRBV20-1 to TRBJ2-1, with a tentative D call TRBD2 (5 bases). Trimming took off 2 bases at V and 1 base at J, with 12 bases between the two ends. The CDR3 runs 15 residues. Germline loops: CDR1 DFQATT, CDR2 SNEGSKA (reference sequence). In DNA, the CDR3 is TGCAGTGCTAGACCTGATAGAGGGTCCTACAATGAGCAGTTCTTC. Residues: CSARPDRGSYNEQFF.

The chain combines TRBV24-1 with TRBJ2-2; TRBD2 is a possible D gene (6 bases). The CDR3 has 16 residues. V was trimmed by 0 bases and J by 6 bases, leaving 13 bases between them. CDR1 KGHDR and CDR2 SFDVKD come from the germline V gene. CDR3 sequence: CATSDLPLAPAGELFF. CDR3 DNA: TGTGCCACCAGTGATTTGCCACTAGCTCCCGCCGGGGAGCTGTTTTTT.

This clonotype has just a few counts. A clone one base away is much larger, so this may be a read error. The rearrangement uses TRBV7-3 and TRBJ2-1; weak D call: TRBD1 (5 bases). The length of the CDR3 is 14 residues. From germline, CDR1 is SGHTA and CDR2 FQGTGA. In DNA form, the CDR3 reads TGTGCCAGCAGCTTCAGGGCCACATACAAGGAGCAGTTCTTC. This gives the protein CASSFRATYKEQFF.

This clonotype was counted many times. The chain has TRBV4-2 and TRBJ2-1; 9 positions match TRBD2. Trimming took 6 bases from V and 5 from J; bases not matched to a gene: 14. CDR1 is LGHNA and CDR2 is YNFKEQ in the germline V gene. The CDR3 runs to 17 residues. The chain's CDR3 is CASRQGRKLAGNNEQFF. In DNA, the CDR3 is TGTGCCAGCAGACAGGGTAGAAAACTAGCGGGTAACAATGAGCAGTTCTTC.

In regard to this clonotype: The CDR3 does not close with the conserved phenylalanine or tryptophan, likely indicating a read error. CDR3 in amino acids: CASSLEETQYL. The CDR3 DNA reads TGCGCCAGCAGCTTGGAGGAGACCCAGTACCTC. This rearrangement joins TRBV5-1 to TRBJ2-5; no clear D gene. Per germline, CDR1 SGHRS and CDR2 YFSETQ. This CDR3 spans 11 amino acids. Trimming shortened V by 0 bases and J by 5 bases, and 2 bases separated the two germline ends.

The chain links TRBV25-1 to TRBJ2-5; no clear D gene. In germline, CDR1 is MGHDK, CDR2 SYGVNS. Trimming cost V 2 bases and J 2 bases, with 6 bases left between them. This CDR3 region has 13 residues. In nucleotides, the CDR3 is TGTGCCAGCAGTGAAAGGGAACAAGAGACCCAGTACTTC. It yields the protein CASSEREQETQYF.

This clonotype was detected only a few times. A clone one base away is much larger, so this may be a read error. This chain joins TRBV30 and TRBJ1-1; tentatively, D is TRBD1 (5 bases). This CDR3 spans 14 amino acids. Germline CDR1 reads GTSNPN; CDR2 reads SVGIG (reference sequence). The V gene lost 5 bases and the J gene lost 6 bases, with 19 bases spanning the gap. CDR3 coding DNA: TGTGCCTGGGGGGGAGGACGAAGACCCTCTGAAGCTTTCTTT. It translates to CAWGGGRRPSEAFF.

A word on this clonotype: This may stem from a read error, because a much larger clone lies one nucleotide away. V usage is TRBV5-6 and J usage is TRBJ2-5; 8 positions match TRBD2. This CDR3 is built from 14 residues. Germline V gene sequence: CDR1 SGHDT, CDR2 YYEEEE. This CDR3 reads CAGSSGLGGETQYF. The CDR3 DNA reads TGTGCCGGCAGCTCGGGACTAGGCGGGGAGACCCAGTACTTC. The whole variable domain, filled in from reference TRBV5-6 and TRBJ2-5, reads DAGVTQSPTHLIKTRGQQVTLRCSPKSGHDTVSWYQQALGQGPQFIFQYYEEEERQRGNFPDRFSGHQFPNYSSELNVNALLLGDSALYLCAGSSGLGGETQYFGPGTRLLVL.